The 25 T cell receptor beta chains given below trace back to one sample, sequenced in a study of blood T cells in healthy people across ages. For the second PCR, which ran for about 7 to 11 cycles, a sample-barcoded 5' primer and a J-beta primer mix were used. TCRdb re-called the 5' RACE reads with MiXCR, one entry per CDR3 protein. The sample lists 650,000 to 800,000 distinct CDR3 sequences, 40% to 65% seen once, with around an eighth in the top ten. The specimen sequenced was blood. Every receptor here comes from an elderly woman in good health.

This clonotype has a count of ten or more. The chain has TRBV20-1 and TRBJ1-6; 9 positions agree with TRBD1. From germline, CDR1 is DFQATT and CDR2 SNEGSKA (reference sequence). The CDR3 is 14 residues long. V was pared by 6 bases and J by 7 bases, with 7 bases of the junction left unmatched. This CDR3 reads CSATPGTGNSPLHF. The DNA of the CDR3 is TGCAGTGCCACCCCCGGGACAGGGAATTCACCCCTCCACTTT.

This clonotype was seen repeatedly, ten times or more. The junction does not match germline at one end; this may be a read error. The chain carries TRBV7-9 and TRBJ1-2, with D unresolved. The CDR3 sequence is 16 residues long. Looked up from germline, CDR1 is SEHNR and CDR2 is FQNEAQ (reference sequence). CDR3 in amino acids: CASSLGRAEANYGYTF. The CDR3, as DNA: TGTGCCAGCAGTTTAGGTAGGGCAGAAGCTAACTATGGCTACACCTTC. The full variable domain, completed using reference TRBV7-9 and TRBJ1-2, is DTGVSQNPRHKITKRGQNVTFRCDPISEHNRLYWYRQTLGQGPEFLTYFQNEAQLEKSRLLSDRFSAERPKGSFSTLEIQRTEQGDSAMYLCASSLGRAEANYGYTFGSGTRLTVV.

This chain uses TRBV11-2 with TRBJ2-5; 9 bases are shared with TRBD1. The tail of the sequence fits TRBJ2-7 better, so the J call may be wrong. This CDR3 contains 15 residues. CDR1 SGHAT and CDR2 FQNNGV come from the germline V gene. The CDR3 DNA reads TGTGCCAGCAGCTTAGGGACAGGGGTATTGGACGAGCAGTACTTC. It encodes CASSLGTGVLDEQYF.

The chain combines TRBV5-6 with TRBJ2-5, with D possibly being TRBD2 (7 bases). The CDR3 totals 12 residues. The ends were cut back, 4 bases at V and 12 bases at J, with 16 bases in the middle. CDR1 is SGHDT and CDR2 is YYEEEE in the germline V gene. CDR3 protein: CASSLPAGAKYF. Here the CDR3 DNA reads TGTGCCAGCAGCCTCCCCGCGGGGGCGAAGTACTTC.

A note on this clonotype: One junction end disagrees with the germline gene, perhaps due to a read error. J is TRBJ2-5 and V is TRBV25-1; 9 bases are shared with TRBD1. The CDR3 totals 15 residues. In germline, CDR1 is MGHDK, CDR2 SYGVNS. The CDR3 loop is CTSSVGTGRGETQYF. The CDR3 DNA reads TGTACCAGCAGTGTTGGGACAGGGAGGGGGGAGACCCAGTACTTC.

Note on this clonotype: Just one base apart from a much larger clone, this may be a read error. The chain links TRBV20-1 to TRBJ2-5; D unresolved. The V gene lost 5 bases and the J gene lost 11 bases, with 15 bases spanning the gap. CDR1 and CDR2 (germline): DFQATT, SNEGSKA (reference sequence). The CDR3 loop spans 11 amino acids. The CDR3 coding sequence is TGCAGTGCTCCGCCGGGCCCTGTTCAGTACTTC. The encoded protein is CSAPPGPVQYF.

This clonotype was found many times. Here the CDR3 reads CASGREARTDTQYF. Written as DNA, the CDR3 is TGTGCCAGCGGGAGGGAGGCCCGCACAGATACGCAGTATTTT. The chain carries TRBV9 and TRBJ2-3, with 7 bases aligning to TRBD2. The J segment lost 1 base and the V segment lost 7 bases, leaving 6 bases of the junction unmatched. The CDR3 is 14 amino acids. Germline assignment: CDR1 SGDLS and CDR2 YYNGEE.

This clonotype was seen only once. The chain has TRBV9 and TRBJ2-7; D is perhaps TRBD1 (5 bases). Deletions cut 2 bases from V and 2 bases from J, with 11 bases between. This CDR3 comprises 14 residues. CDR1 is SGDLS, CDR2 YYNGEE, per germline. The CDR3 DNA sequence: TGTGCCAGCAGCGTTGACCTAGGGGCCTACGAGCAGTACTTC. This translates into CASSVDLGAYEQYF.

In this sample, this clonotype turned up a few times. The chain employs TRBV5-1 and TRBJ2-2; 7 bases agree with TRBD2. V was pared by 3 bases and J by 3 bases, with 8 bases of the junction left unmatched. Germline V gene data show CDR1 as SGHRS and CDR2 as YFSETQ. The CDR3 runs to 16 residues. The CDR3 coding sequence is TGCGCCAGCAGCTGGGGGGGACCCAGCTACACCGGGGAGCTGTTTTTT. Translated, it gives CASSWGGPSYTGELFF.

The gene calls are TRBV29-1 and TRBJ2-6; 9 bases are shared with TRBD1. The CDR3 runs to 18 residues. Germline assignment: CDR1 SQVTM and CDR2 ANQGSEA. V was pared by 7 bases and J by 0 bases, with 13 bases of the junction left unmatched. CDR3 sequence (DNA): TGCAGCGCCGAAACAGGGGGCGTATGGCGCTCTGGGGCCAACGTCCTGACTTTC. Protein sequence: CSAETGGVWRSGANVLTF.

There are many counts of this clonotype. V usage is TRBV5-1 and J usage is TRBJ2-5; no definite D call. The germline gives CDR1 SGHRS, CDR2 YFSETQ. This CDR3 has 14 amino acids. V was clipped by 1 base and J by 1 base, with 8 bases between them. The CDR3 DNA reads TGCGCCAGCAGCTTGAGCAGTTTCCAAGAGACCCAGTACTTC. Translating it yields CASSLSSFQETQYF. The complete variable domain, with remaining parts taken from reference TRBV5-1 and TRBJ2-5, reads KAGVTQTPRYLIKTRGQQVTLSCSPISGHRSVSWYQQTPGQGLQFLFEYFSETQRNKGNFPGRFSGRQFSNSRSEMNVSTLELGDSALYLCASSLSSFQETQYFGPGTRLLVL.

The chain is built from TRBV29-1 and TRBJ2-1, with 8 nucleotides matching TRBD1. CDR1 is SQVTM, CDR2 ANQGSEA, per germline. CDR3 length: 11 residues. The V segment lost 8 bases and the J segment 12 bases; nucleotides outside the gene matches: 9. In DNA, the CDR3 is TGCAGCATCAACAGGGGGGCCCGGCAGTTCTTC. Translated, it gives CSINRGARQFF.

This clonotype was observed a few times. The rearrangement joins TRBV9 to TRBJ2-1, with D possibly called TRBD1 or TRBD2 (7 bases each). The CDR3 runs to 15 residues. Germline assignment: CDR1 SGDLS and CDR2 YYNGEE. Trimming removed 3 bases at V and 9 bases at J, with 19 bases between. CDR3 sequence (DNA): TGTGCCAGCAGCGGGACTAGTGAGGGACAGACTGAGCAGTTCTTC. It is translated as CASSGTSEGQTEQFF. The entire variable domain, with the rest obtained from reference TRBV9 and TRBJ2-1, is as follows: DSGVTQTPKHLITATGQRVTLRCSPRSGDLSVYWYQQSLDQGLQFLIQYYNGEERAKGNILERFSAQQFPDLHSELNLSSLELGDSALYFCASSGTSEGQTEQFFGPGTRLTVL.

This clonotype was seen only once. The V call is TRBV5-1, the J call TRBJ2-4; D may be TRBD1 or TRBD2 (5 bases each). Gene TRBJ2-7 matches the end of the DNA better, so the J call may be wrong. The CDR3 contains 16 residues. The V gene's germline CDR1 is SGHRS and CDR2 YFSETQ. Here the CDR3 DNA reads TGCGCCAGCAGCTCCCTATCCGGGACCAAAATCTACGAGCAGTACTTC. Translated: CASSSLSGTKIYEQYF.

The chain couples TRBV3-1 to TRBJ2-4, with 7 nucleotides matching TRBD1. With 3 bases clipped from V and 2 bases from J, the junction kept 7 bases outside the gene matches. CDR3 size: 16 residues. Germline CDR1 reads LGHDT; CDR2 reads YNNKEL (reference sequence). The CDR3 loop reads CASSQTGNGPKNIQYF. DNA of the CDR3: TGTGCCAGCAGCCAGACAGGGAACGGTCCCAAAAACATTCAGTACTTC.

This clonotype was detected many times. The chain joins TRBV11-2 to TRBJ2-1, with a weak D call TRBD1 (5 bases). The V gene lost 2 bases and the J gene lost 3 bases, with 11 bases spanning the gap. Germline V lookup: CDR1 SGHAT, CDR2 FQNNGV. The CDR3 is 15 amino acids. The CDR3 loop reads CASSLHSRGYNEQFF. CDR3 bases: TGTGCCAGCAGCTTACACTCAAGGGGCTACAATGAGCAGTTCTTC.

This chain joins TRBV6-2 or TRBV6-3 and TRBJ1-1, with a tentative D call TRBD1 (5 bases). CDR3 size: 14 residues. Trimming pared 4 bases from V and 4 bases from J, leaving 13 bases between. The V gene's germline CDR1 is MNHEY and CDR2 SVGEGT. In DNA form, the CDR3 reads TGTGCCAGCAGTTTGAGCAGGGCGCCCACTGAAGCTTTCTTT. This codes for CASSLSRAPTEAFF.

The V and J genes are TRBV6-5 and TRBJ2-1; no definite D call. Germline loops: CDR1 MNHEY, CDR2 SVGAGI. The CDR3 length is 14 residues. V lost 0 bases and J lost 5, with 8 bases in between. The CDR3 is CASSYSNRNNEQFF. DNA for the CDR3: TGTGCCAGCAGTTACTCGAATAGGAACAATGAGCAGTTCTTC.

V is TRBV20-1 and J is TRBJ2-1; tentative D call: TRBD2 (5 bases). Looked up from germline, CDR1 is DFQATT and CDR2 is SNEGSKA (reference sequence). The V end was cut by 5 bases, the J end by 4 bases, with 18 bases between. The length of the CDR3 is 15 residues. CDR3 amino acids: CSASPRAEGYNEQFF. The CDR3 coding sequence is TGCAGTGCTTCACCTAGGGCTGAGGGATACAATGAGCAGTTCTTC.

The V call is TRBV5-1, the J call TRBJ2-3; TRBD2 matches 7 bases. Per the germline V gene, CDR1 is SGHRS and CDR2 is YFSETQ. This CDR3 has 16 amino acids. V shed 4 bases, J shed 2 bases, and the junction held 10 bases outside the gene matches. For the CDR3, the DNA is TGCGCCAGCAGCCCCCCAGCTAGCGGCGCCACAGATACGCAGTATTTT. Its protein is CASSPPASGATDTQYF.

CDR3 DNA sequence: TGTGCCACCAGCAGAGATCTGAAAGTCCCTAACTATGGCTACACCTTC. Its protein product is CATSRDLKVPNYGYTF. J is TRBJ1-2 and V is TRBV15; no clear D. V dropped 0 bases and J dropped 0 bases, with 11 bases sitting between them. Germline V gives CDR1 LNHNV, CDR2 YYDKDF (reference sequence). This CDR3 contains 16 residues.

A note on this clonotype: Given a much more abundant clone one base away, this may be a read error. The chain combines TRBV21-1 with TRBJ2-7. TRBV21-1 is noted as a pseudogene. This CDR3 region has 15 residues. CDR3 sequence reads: CASSQGPELVYEQYF. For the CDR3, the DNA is TGTGCCAGCAGCCAAGGGCCAGAGTTGGTATACGAGCAGTACTTC.

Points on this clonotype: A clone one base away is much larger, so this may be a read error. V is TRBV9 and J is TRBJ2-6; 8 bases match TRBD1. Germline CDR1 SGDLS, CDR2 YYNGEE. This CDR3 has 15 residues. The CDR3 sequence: CAGSVRQGKSDVLTF. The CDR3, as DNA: TGTGCCGGCAGCGTACGACAGGGGAAGAGCGACGTCCTGACTTTC. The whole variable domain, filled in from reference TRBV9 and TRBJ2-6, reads DSGVTQTPKHLITATGQRVTLRCSPRSGDLSVYWYQQSLDQGLQFLIQYYNGEERAKGNILERFSAQQFPDLHSELNLSSLELGDSALYFCAGSVRQGKSDVLTFGAGSRLTVL.

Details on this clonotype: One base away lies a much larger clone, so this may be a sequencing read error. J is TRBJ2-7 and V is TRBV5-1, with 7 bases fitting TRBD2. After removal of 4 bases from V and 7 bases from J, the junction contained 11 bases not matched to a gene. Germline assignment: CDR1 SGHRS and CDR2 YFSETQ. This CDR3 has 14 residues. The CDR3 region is CASSTTSVVNEQYF. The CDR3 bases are TGCGCCAGCAGCACCACTAGCGTAGTCAATGAGCAGTACTTC.

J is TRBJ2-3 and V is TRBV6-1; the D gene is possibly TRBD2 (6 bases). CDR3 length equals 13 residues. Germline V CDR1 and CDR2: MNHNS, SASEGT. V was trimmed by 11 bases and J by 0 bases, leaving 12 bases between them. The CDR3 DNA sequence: TGTGCCGAGGGACTTGCTAGCACAGATACGCAGTATTTT. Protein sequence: CAEGLASTDTQYF.